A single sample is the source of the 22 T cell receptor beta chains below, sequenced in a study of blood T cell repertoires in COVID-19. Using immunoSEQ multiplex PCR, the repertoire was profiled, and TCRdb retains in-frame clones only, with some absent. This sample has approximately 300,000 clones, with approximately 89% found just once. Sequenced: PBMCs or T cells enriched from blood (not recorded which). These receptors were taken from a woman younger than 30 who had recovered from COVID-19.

CDR3 DNA sequence: TGTGCCAGCAGCTTAACAGGACAGGGTGGTTGGGCCCAGCATTTT. Translation: CASSLTGQGGWAQHF. V and J are TRBV7-2 and TRBJ1-5, with TRBD1 matching 8 bases. CDR3 size: 15 residues. Trimming removed 2 bases from V and 11 bases from J; junction bases left unmatched: 11. In germline, CDR1 is SGHTA, CDR2 FQGNSA.

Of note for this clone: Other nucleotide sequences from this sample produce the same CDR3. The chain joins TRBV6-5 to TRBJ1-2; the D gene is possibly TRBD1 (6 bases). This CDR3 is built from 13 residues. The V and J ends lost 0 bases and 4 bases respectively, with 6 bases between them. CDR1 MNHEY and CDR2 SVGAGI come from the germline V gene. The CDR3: CASSYSRGYGYTF. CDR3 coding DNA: TGTGCCAGCAGTTACTCCAGGGGCTATGGCTACACCTTC.

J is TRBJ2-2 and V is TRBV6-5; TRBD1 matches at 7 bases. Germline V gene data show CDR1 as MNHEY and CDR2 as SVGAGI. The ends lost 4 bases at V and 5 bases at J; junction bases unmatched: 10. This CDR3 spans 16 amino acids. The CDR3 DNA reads TGTGCCAGCAGTTTGACCGGACAGGAAGGAACCGGGGAGCTGTTTTTT. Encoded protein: CASSLTGQEGTGELFF.

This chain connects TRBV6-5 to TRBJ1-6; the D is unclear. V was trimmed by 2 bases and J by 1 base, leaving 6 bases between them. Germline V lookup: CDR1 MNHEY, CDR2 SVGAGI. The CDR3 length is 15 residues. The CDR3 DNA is TGTGCCAGCAGTTACACGGGATCCTATAATTCACCCCTCCACTTT. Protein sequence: CASSYTGSYNSPLHF.

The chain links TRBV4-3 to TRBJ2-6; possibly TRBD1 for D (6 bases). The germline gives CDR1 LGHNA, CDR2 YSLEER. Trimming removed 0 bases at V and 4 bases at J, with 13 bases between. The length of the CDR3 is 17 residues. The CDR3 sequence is CASSQEQGSTGANVLTF. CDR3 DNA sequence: TGCGCCAGCAGCCAAGAACAGGGTTCTACAGGGGCCAACGTCCTGACTTTC.

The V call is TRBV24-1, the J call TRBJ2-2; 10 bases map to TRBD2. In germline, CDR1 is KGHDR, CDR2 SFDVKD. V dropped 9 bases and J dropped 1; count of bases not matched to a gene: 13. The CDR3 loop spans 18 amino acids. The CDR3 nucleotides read TGTGCCACCTCAAGACCCCTAGCGGGAGCGGGGAACACCGGGGAGCTGTTTTTT. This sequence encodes CATSRPLAGAGNTGELFF.

In DNA, the CDR3 is TGTGCCAGCAGCCCGACTCTTGGGGGCTTAATGAGAGAGCAGTTCTTC. Translated, it gives CASSPTLGGLMREQFF. This sequence joins TRBV9 and TRBJ2-1, with D possibly being TRBD1 (6 bases). The germline V gene has CDR1 SGDLS and CDR2 YYNGEE. This CDR3 spans 16 amino acids. Trimming removed 4 bases from V and 10 bases from J, with 24 bases in between.

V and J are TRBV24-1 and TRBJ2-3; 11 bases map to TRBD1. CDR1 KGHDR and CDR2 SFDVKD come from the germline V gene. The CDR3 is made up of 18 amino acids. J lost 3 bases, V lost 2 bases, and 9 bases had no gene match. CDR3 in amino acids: CATSDWTGGAFRTDTQYF. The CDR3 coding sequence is TGTGCCACCAGTGATTGGACAGGGGGCGCTTTCAGGACAGATACGCAGTATTTT.

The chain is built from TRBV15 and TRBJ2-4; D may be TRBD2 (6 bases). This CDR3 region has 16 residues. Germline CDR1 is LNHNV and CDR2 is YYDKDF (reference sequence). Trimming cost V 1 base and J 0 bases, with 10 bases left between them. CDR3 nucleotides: TGTGCCACCAGCAGAGGGGGAGGTCTAGCCAAAAACATTCAGTACTTC. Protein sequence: CATSRGGGLAKNIQYF. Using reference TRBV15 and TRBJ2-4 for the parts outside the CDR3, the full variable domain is DAMVIQNPRYQVTQFGKPVTLSCSQTLNHNVMYWYQQKSSQAPKLLFHYYDKDFNNEADTPDNFQSRRPNTSFCFLDIRSPGLGDTAMYLCATSRGGGLAKNIQYFGAGTRLSVL.

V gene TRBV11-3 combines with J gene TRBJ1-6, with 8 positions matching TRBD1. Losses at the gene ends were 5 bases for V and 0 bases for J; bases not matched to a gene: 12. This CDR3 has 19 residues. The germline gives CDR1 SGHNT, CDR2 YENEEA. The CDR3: CASSLDRVEFSSYNSPLHF. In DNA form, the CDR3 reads TGTGCCAGCAGCCTGGACAGGGTAGAATTCAGCTCCTATAATTCACCCCTCCACTTT. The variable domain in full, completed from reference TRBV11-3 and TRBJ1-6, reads EAGVVQSPRYKIIEKKQPVAFWCNPISGHNTLYWYLQNLGQGPELLIRYENEEAVDDSQLPKDRFSAERLKGVDSTLKIQPAELGDSAVYLCASSLDRVEFSSYNSPLHFGNGTRLTVT.

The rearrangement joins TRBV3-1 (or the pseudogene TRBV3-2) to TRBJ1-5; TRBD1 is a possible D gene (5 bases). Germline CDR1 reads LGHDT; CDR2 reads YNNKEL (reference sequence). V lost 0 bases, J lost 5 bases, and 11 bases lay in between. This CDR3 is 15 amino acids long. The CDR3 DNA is TGTGCCAGCAGCCAAGATCGGCAGGGCGATCAGCCCCAGCATTTT. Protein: CASSQDRQGDQPQHF.

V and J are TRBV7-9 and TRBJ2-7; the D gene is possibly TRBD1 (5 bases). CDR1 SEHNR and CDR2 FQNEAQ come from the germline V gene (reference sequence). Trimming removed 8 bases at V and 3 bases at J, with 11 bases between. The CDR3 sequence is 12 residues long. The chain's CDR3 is CASGAVLYEQYF. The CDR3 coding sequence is TGTGCCAGCGGGGCAGTACTCTACGAGCAGTACTTC.

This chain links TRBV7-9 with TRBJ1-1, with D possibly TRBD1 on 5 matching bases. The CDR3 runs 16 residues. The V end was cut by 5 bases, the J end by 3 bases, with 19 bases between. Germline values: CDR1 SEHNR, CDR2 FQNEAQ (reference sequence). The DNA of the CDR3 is TGTGCCAGCAGCCTTTTTTTGGGGGGAGGGTACACTGAAGCTTTCTTT. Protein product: CASSLFLGGGYTEAFF.

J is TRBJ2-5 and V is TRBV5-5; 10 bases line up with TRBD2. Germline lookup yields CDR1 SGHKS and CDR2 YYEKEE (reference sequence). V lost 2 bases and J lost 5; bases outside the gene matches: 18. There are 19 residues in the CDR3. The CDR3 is CASSFKRGGDPLPSETQYF. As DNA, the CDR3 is TGTGCCAGCAGCTTTAAGCGGGGGGGCGATCCCTTACCATCGGAGACCCAGTACTTC.

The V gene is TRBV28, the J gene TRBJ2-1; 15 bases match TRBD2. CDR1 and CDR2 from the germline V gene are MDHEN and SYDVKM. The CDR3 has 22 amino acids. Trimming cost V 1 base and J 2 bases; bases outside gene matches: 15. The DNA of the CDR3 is TGTGCCAGCAGTTTATCCCGAGGACTAGCGGGAGGGATCTTTACCACCTACAATGAGCAGTTCTTC. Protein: CASSLSRGLAGGIFTTYNEQFF.

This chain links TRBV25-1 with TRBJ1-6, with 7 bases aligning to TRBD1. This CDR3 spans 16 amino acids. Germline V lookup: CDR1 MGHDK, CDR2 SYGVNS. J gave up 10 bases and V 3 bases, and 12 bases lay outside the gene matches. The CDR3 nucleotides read TGTGCCAGCAGTGAGGGGGAAGGCAGGGGGAGATCACCCCTCCACTTT. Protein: CASSEGEGRGRSPLHF. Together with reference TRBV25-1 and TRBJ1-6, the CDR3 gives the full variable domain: EADIYQTPRYLVIGTGKKITLECSQTMGHDKMYWYQQDPGMELHLIHYSYGVNSTEKGDLSSESTVSRIRTEHFPLTLESARPSHTSQYLCASSEGEGRGRSPLHFGNGTRLTVT.

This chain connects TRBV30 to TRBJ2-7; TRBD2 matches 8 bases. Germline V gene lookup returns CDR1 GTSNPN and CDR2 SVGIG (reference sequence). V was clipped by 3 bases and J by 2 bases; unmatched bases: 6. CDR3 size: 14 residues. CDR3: CAWRPGGQTYEQYF. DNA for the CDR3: TGTGCCTGGAGGCCGGGGGGGCAGACCTACGAGCAGTACTTC.

The CDR3 region is CASTPSRGLGDTQYF. CDR3 sequence (DNA): TGTGCCAGCACCCCTTCCCGGGGTTTAGGAGATACGCAGTATTTT. The chain uses TRBV27 and TRBJ2-3; TRBD2 might be the D (5 bases). V shed 7 bases and J shed 5 bases, with 19 bases lying between them. This CDR3 has 15 amino acids. Germline V gene sequence: CDR1 MNHEY, CDR2 SMNVEV (reference sequence).

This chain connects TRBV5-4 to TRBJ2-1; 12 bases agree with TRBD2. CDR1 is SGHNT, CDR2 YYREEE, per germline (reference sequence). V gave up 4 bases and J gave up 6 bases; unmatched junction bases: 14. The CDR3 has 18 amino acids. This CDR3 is CASSAWTSGVYDSNEQFF. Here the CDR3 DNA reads TGTGCCAGCAGCGCGTGGACTAGCGGGGTATATGATAGCAATGAGCAGTTCTTC.

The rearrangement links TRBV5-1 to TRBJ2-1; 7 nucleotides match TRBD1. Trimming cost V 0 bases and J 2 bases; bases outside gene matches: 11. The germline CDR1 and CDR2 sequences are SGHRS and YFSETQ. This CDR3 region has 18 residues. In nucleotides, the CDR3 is TGCGCCAGCAGCTTGGGCCAATTACAACAGGGGCCCTACAATGAGCAGTTCTTC. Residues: CASSLGQLQQGPYNEQFF.

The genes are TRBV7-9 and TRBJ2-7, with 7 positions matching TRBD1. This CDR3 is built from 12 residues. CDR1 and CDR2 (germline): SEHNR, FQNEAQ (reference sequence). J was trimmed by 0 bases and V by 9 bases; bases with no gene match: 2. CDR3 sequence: CASGTVSYEQYF. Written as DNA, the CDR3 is TGTGCCAGTGGGACAGTCTCCTACGAGCAGTACTTC.

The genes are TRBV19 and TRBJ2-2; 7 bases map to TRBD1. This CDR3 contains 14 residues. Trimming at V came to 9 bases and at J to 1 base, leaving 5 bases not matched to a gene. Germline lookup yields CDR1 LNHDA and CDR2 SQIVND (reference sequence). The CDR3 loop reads CASRQGMNTGELFF. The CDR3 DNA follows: TGTGCCAGCCGACAGGGAATGAACACCGGGGAGCTGTTTTTT.